Following are 11 T cell receptor beta chains from one sample sequenced in a study of T cells after yellow fever vaccination. A single record per CDR3 protein comes from TCRdb applying MiXCR to the 5' RACE reads. This sample has approximately 250,000 distinct CDR3 sequences, with more than 3.5% found just once. The sequenced sample was PBMCs, obtained 15 days after the yellow fever booster vaccination. Source of these receptors: a man aged 18-30 years who received the YFV17D yellow fever vaccine.

This clonotype was detected ten times or more. The chain couples TRBV4-1 to TRBJ1-2, with 7 bases that match TRBD1. Trimming at V came to 4 bases and at J to 13 bases, leaving 6 bases not matched to a gene. The CDR3 spans 11 residues. Germline CDR1 reads MGHRA; CDR2 reads YSYEKL. DNA for the CDR3: TGCGCCAGCAGCCTGACAGGGACGGTCACCTTC. This sequence encodes CASSLTGTVTF.

This clonotype was counted many times. The rearrangement uses TRBV7-2 and TRBJ1-4; 8 positions match TRBD1. Trimming removed 3 bases from V and 6 bases from J; junction bases left unmatched: 3. The CDR3 runs to 14 residues. CDR1 is SGHTA, CDR2 FQGNSA, per germline. Here the CDR3 reads CASSLGQDYEKLFF. The CDR3 DNA follows: TGTGCCAGCAGCTTGGGACAGGATTATGAAAAACTGTTTTTT. Full variable domain (outside the CDR3, taken from reference TRBV7-2 and TRBJ1-4): GAGVSQSPSNKVTEKGKDVELRCDPISGHTALYWYRQSLGQGLEFLIYFQGNSAPDKSGLPSDRFSAERTGGSVSTLTIQRTQQEDSAVYLCASSLGQDYEKLFFGSGTQLSVL.

This clonotype was detected ten times or more. The CDR3 region has the DNA TGTGCCAGCTCATCTGATATGAACACTGAAGCTTTCTTT. Translating it yields CASSSDMNTEAFF. This sequence joins TRBV18 and TRBJ1-1; D unresolved. Between the trimmed V and J ends, which lost 5 bases and 0 bases, there was a span of 7 bases. Germline V gene sequence: CDR1 KGHSH, CDR2 LQKENI. There are 13 residues in the CDR3.

This clonotype was found many times. The V and J genes are TRBV4-2 and TRBJ2-5, with 10 positions matching TRBD2. This CDR3 region has 16 residues. Trimming cost V 2 bases and J 5 bases; bases outside gene matches: 8. Per the germline V gene, CDR1 is LGHNA and CDR2 is YNFKEQ. This CDR3 is CASSQLSGGAAETQYF. The CDR3 DNA is TGTGCCAGCAGCCAATTGAGCGGGGGGGCCGCCGAGACCCAGTACTTC.

This clonotype was detected many times. The CDR3: CASSYVGGLYNEQFF. CDR3 coding DNA: TGTGCCAGCAGTTATGTCGGGGGGCTCTACAATGAGCAGTTCTTC. The V and J genes are TRBV28 and TRBJ2-1; D is perhaps TRBD2 (7 bases). V shed 4 bases and J shed 3 bases, with 13 bases lying between them. The germline V gene encodes CDR1 MDHEN and CDR2 SYDVKM. CDR3 length: 15 amino acids. The whole variable domain, filled in from reference TRBV28 and TRBJ2-1, reads DVKVTQSSRYLVKRTGEKVFLECVQDMDHENMFWYRQDPGLGLRLIYFSYDVKMKEKGDIPEGYSVSREKKERFSLILESASTNQTSMYLCASSYVGGLYNEQFFGPGTRLTVL.

This clonotype showed up many times. J is TRBJ1-4 and V is TRBV15; no reliable D call. CDR3 length: 13 amino acids. The ends were cut back, 6 bases at V and 3 bases at J, with 8 bases in the middle. The germline gives CDR1 LNHNV, CDR2 YYDKDF (reference sequence). The CDR3 DNA sequence: TGTGCCACCAGGCTACAGTCTAATGAAAAACTGTTTTTT. It is translated as CATRLQSNEKLFF.

This clonotype was seen ten or more times. The chain has TRBV6-2 or TRBV6-3 and TRBJ1-1; D is uncertain. Germline V gene sequence: CDR1 MNHEY, CDR2 SVGEGT. This CDR3 spans 15 amino acids. Trimming shortened V by 2 bases and J by 1 base, and 11 bases separated the two germline ends. The CDR3 DNA reads as TGTGCCAGCAGTTACACGCGACGGGAGAACACTGAAGCTTTCTTT. Amino acids: CASSYTRRENTEAFF.

This clonotype occurred many times. The rearrangement links TRBV12-3 or TRBV12-4 to TRBJ1-5, with TRBD1 as a possible D gene (5 bases). Trimming removed 8 bases at V and 7 bases at J, with 12 bases between. The CDR3 is 12 residues long. Written as DNA, the CDR3 is TGTGCCAGCCAGGGATCCGAACAGCCCCAGCATTTT. It translates to CASQGSEQPQHF.

As regards this clonotype: Given a much more abundant clone one base away, this may be a read error. The chain has TRBV6-5 and TRBJ2-1, with D possibly matching TRBD2 (5 bases). Germline V gene lookup returns CDR1 MNHEY and CDR2 SVGAGI. The CDR3 sequence is 15 residues long. Written as DNA, the CDR3 is TGTGCCAGCATAGTCCGGTACCCCGAGAGGGATGAGCTGTTCTTC. Encoded protein: CASIVRYPERDELFF.

About this clonotype: A clone one base away is much larger, so this may be a read error. The V call is TRBV10-2, the J call TRBJ2-1; TRBD2 agrees at 11 bases. Germline assignment: CDR1 WSHSY and CDR2 SAAADI. The CDR3 runs to 13 residues. The CDR3 spells CASSEGTSGRKLF. Written as DNA, the CDR3 is TGCGCCAGCAGTGAGGGGACTAGCGGAAGGAAGTTATTC.

This clonotype has a count of ten or more. This CDR3 is CATRFQGAIRYTF. The CDR3 coding sequence is TGTGCCACCCGATTCCAGGGGGCTATACGCTACACCTTC. The chain couples TRBV15 to TRBJ1-2, with 8 bases identical to TRBD1. V dropped 8 bases and J dropped 9; count of bases not matched to a gene: 11. This CDR3 has 13 amino acids. The germline V gene has CDR1 LNHNV and CDR2 YYDKDF (reference sequence).